This T cell receptor (beta chain) was documented in a study of shared T cell receptors in the human thymus. This CDR3 is built from 16 residues. Germline-derived CDR1 and CDR2 are SGDLS and YYNGEE. V gave up 5 bases and J gave up 0 bases, with 14 bases separating them. The data were produced by immunoSEQ multiplex PCR, yet TCRdb's version contains in-frame clones alone and is incomplete. The sample consists of hundreds of thousands of clones, about 84% of them appearing once. The sample was also linked to a second study, of human thymus T cells. That report notes: Healthy Finnish infants undergoing corrective surgery for congenital heart defects were the donors. Thymic samples were excised during corrective heart operations. Biased V and J segment usage appeared in thymus and peripheral blood.

The sample taken for sequencing was thymocytes. This clonotype was sampled from a boy younger than two with a congenital heart defect. The chain has TRBV9 and TRBJ2-2; D possibly corresponds to TRBD1 (6 bases). In nucleotides, the CDR3 is TGTGCCAGCAGTTCCACGCGGACAGCGAACACCGGGGAGCTGTTTTTT. It translates to CASSSTRTANTGELFF.